One and the same sample provided the 27 T cell receptor beta chains below, sequenced in a study of cytomegalovirus exposure and HLA in healthy donors. Clones were sequenced by immunoSEQ multiplex PCR, and TCRdb holds only the in-frame ones, with some missing. The sample shows 150,000 to 200,000 clones, about 90% of them seen only once. The sequenced sample was PBMCs. Receptors originate from a woman aged 18-30 years in good health and CMV-seropositive.

J is TRBJ2-1 and V is TRBV27; D might be TRBD2 (6 bases). Trimming left V 0 bases short and J 0 bases short, with 9 bases between. Per the germline V gene, CDR1 is MNHEY and CDR2 is SMNVEV (reference sequence). The CDR3 is 16 residues long. DNA of the CDR3: TGTGCCAGCAGTTTATCCAGGAGGGTCTCCTACAATGAGCAGTTCTTC. This translates into CASSLSRRVSYNEQFF.

The rearrangement links TRBV2 to TRBJ2-1; D ambiguous. The CDR3 contains 13 residues. Trimming took 8 bases from V and 0 from J, leaving 8 bases between them. In germline, CDR1 is SNHLY, CDR2 FYNNEI. The CDR3 DNA sequence: TGTGCCAGCCGTAGTTACTCCTACAATGAGCAGTTCTTC. Translated: CASRSYSYNEQFF.

About this clone itself: One end of the junction varies from germline; a read error may be responsible. This chain uses TRBV30 with TRBJ2-7; D is possibly TRBD2 (6 bases). The CDR3 runs to 12 residues. Germline assignment: CDR1 GTSNPN and CDR2 SVGIG (reference sequence). CDR3 sequence (DNA): TGTGCCTGGAGTGCCGGAGGGGACGAGCCCCACTTC. Protein product: CAWSAGGDEPHF.

The rearrangement links TRBV5-6 to TRBJ2-3; perhaps TRBD1 as D (6 bases). The germline V gene has CDR1 SGHDT and CDR2 YYEEEE. CDR3 length: 15 residues. Trimming took 2 bases from V and 3 from J, leaving 13 bases between them. Here the CDR3 reads CASSFRGQPTDTQYF. The CDR3 DNA is TGTGCCAGCAGCTTCAGGGGCCAACCAACAGATACGCAGTATTTT.

The chain combines TRBV27 with TRBJ1-5; TRBD1 matches 9 bases. The germline V gene has CDR1 MNHEY and CDR2 SMNVEV (reference sequence). The CDR3 is 15 residues long. Trimming cost V 4 bases and J 7 bases; bases outside gene matches: 8. The CDR3 DNA is TGTGCCAGCAGTTCCCGGGACAGGGTTCCCCAGCCCCAGCATTTT. Its protein product is CASSSRDRVPQPQHF.

This chain connects TRBV30 to TRBJ1-2; a weak D match, TRBD1 (5 bases). Germline values: CDR1 GTSNPN, CDR2 SVGIG (reference sequence). The length of the CDR3 is 15 residues. The ends were cut back, 4 bases at V and 0 bases at J, with 15 bases in the middle. The CDR3 DNA is TGTGCCTGGAATGTACCGAAGGGGTCTAACTATGGCTACACCTTC. Residues: CAWNVPKGSNYGYTF.

V is TRBV28 and J is TRBJ1-5; D not certain. CDR3 length equals 15 residues. Trimming removed 2 bases at V and 0 bases at J, with 8 bases between. Germline-derived CDR1 and CDR2 are MDHEN and SYDVKM. The CDR3 nucleotides are TGTGCCAGCAGTTTAGAGCGATATAGCAATCAGCCCCAGCATTTT. This codes for CASSLERYSNQPQHF.

The rearrangement joins TRBV19 to TRBJ1-5; 8 positions match TRBD1. Unmatched junction bases numbered 2, after V lost 3 bases and J lost 4 bases. CDR3 length: 14 amino acids. The germline gives CDR1 LNHDA, CDR2 SQIVND (reference sequence). The CDR3 spells CASSIRGRNQPQHF. The DNA for the CDR3 is TGTGCCAGTAGTATCAGGGGGCGGAATCAGCCCCAGCATTTT.

This sequence joins TRBV10-1 and TRBJ2-5; no clear D gene. Per the germline V gene, CDR1 is WNHNN and CDR2 is SYGVQD (reference sequence). V lost 4 bases to trimming and J lost 0 bases, with 6 bases between them. This CDR3 is built from 13 residues. CDR3 region: CASSGYHQETQYF. The DNA for the CDR3 is TGCGCCAGCAGTGGCTACCACCAAGAGACCCAGTACTTC.

This clone has only one observation. The chain uses TRBV5-4 and TRBJ2-1; 9 positions agree with TRBD2. Germline CDR1 is SGHNT and CDR2 is YYREEE (reference sequence). Trimming removed 2 bases from V and 0 bases from J; junction bases left unmatched: 6. There are 17 residues in the CDR3. This CDR3 reads CASSLLSGGSSYNEQFF. Here the CDR3 DNA reads TGTGCCAGCAGCTTATTAAGCGGGGGGTCCTCCTACAATGAGCAGTTCTTC.

This chain links TRBV13 with TRBJ2-1; D may be TRBD2 (6 bases). The ends were cut back, 3 bases at V and 2 bases at J, with 14 bases in the middle. Germline V lookup: CDR1 PRHDT, CDR2 FYEKMQ (reference sequence). This CDR3 has 16 amino acids. As DNA, the CDR3 is TGTGCCAGCAGCTTGGTACTAGCATTCACCTACAATGAGCAGTTCTTC. Translated: CASSLVLAFTYNEQFF.

The chain carries TRBV2 and TRBJ2-1; TRBD1 agrees at 8 bases. The CDR3 totals 16 residues. The germline V gene has CDR1 SNHLY and CDR2 FYNNEI. V gave up 6 bases and J gave up 10 bases; unmatched junction bases: 17. The CDR3 DNA is TGTGCCAGCAGCCCTCAGGGGACAGGAACATTGTTCGAGCAGTTCTTC. Translation: CASSPQGTGTLFEQFF. Full variable domain (outside the CDR3, taken from reference TRBV2 and TRBJ2-1): EPEVTQTPSHQVTQMGQEVILRCVPISNHLYFYWYRQILGQKVEFLVSFYNNEISEKSEIFDDQFSVERPDGSNFTLKIRSTKLEDSAMYFCASSPQGTGTLFEQFFGPGTRLTVL.

The rearrangement joins TRBV27 to TRBJ2-1, with TRBD2 matching over 7 bases. The CDR3 is 15 amino acids. The germline gives CDR1 MNHEY, CDR2 SMNVEV (reference sequence). V dropped 5 bases and J dropped 2; count of bases not matched to a gene: 6. CDR3 bases: TGTGCCAGCAGTCGACGACTAGCCGCCTACAATGAGCAGTTCTTC. Protein sequence: CASSRRLAAYNEQFF.

The chain combines TRBV6-5 with TRBJ1-2; no reliable D call. Trimming took 0 bases from V and 4 from J, leaving 9 bases between them. This CDR3 has 14 amino acids. The germline CDR1 and CDR2 sequences are MNHEY and SVGAGI. CDR3 protein: CASSYSSESYGYTF. CDR3 DNA: TGTGCCAGCAGTTACTCGAGCGAGTCCTATGGCTACACCTTC.

This CDR3 is CASSLVTSGSHNEQFF. The CDR3 nucleotides are TGTGCCAGCAGTTTGGTGACTAGCGGATCACACAATGAGCAGTTCTTC. The V gene is TRBV28, the J gene TRBJ2-1; TRBD2 matches at 9 bases. The CDR3 extends over 16 amino acids. From germline, CDR1 is MDHEN and CDR2 SYDVKM. V shed 3 bases, J shed 5 bases, and the junction held 8 bases outside the gene matches.

The chain employs TRBV11-3 and TRBJ2-3; a weak D match, TRBD1 (5 bases). The V gene lost 5 bases and the J gene lost 5 bases, with 14 bases spanning the gap. This CDR3 region has 14 residues. Germline values: CDR1 SGHNT, CDR2 YENEEA. CDR3 sequence reads: CASSPGHTGDTQYF. In nucleotides, the CDR3 is TGTGCCAGCAGCCCAGGACACACCGGAGATACGCAGTATTTT.

This sequence joins TRBV2 and TRBJ2-1, with 13 positions matching TRBD2. This CDR3 is built from 14 residues. V lost 10 bases and J lost 6; bases outside the gene matches: 6. CDR1 and CDR2 (germline): SNHLY, FYNNEI. CDR3: CATQRTSGSNEQFF. CDR3 sequence (DNA): TGTGCCACCCAACGGACTAGCGGGAGCAATGAGCAGTTCTTC.

This chain uses TRBV7-8 with TRBJ2-2; 11 bases are shared with TRBD1. CDR3 length: 16 amino acids. V shed 5 bases, J shed 6 bases, and the junction held 8 bases outside the gene matches. In germline, CDR1 is SGHVS, CDR2 FQNEAQ. CDR3 protein: CASSRRTGGESGELFF. The CDR3 DNA follows: TGTGCCAGCAGCCGGCGGACAGGGGGCGAATCCGGGGAGCTGTTTTTT.

This clone was seen once. The V and J genes are TRBV27 and TRBJ2-7, with 10 bases identical to TRBD1. Germline trimming cut 2 bases from V and 3 bases from J; bases unmatched to any gene: 4. Germline V gives CDR1 MNHEY, CDR2 SMNVEV (reference sequence). The CDR3 has 15 amino acids. CDR3 in amino acids: CASSLNDRGRYEQYF. CDR3 nucleotide sequence: TGTGCCAGCAGTTTAAACGACAGGGGGCGCTACGAGCAGTACTTC.

The chain joins TRBV28 to TRBJ1-2; the D gene is possibly TRBD1 (5 bases). Between the trimmed V and J ends, which lost 2 bases and 2 bases, there was a span of 9 bases. CDR3 length: 14 amino acids. The germline gives CDR1 MDHEN, CDR2 SYDVKM. The CDR3 here is CASSLGRQNYGYTF. The CDR3, as DNA: TGTGCCAGCAGTTTAGGTCGACAGAACTATGGCTACACCTTC.

CDR3 residues: CASSRDRGGEGGQPQHF. The CDR3 nucleotides read TGTGCCAGCAGTAGGGACAGGGGAGGGGAGGGTGGTCAGCCCCAGCATTTT. The chain couples TRBV2 to TRBJ1-5, with 10 bases that match TRBD1. The CDR3 contains 17 residues. V dropped 5 bases and J dropped 6; count of bases not matched to a gene: 13. Germline CDR1 SNHLY, CDR2 FYNNEI.

This chain connects TRBV27 to TRBJ2-3; D unclear. V lost 3 bases and J 0 bases, leaving 7 bases between the germline ends. The CDR3 loop spans 14 amino acids. In germline, CDR1 is MNHEY, CDR2 SMNVEV (reference sequence). CDR3 amino acids: CASSFYHSTDTQYF. CDR3 in DNA: TGTGCCAGCAGTTTCTATCATAGCACAGATACGCAGTATTTT.

The chain links TRBV28 to TRBJ1-5; possibly TRBD1 for D (6 bases). Between the trimmed V and J ends, which lost 6 bases and 4 bases, there was a span of 22 bases. The CDR3 is made up of 17 amino acids. Germline V gives CDR1 MDHEN, CDR2 SYDVKM. The CDR3 sequence is CASSSPQGIGGNQPQHF. CDR3 nucleotides: TGTGCCAGCAGCTCGCCGCAGGGGATAGGAGGTAATCAGCCCCAGCATTTT.

V is TRBV4-1 and J is TRBJ2-7, with 7 positions matching TRBD2. The CDR3 contains 17 residues. The germline gives CDR1 MGHRA, CDR2 YSYEKL. V shed 3 bases and J 2 bases; nucleotides not matched to a gene: 13. Here the CDR3 DNA reads TGCGCCAGCAGCCAGCGGATGACTAGCCCGAATACCTACGAGCAGTACTTC. Translating it yields CASSQRMTSPNTYEQYF.

The chain uses TRBV19 and TRBJ2-7, with 12 bases matching TRBD2. The J segment lost 6 bases and the V segment lost 3 bases, leaving 12 bases of the junction unmatched. Germline CDR1 reads LNHDA; CDR2 reads SQIVND (reference sequence). This CDR3 comprises 17 residues. The CDR3: CASSISSRTSGISEQYF. CDR3 nucleotides: TGTGCCAGTAGTATTTCCAGTCGGACTAGCGGGATTAGCGAGCAGTACTTC.

Turning to this clone: This sample includes further DNA sequences coding for the same CDR3. The CDR3 spells CASSIGAANYGYTF. CDR3 nucleotide sequence: TGTGCCAGTAGTATAGGCGCGGCTAACTATGGCTACACCTTC. The J gene is TRBJ1-2, the V gene TRBV19, with D unclear. The CDR3 is 14 amino acids. The germline V gene has CDR1 LNHDA and CDR2 SQIVND (reference sequence). V was shortened by 1 base and J by 0 bases, with 6 bases between the two germline ends.

V is TRBV7-3 and J is TRBJ2-2, with 7 bases matching TRBD2. J lost 6 bases, V lost 5 bases, and 18 bases had no gene match. The CDR3 sequence is 18 residues long. From germline, CDR1 is SGHTA and CDR2 FQGTGA. CDR3 in amino acids: CASSPQRSAGVVPGELFF. DNA of the CDR3: TGTGCCAGCAGCCCCCAGCGGAGTGCGGGAGTGGTTCCCGGGGAGCTGTTTTTT.